Sequencing of this T cell receptor beta chain was carried out in a study of vaccination effects on CD4 cells after COVID-19. Germline values: CDR1 MGHRA, CDR2 YSYEKL. CDR3 length equals 17 residues. Trimming left V 3 bases short and J 1 base short, with 18 bases between. Study results and caveats: Marked clonal contraction of infection- and vaccine-induced clones was seen late after vaccination.

The table came from immunoSEQ multiplex PCR; TCRdb's copy has only in-frame clones and leaves some out. The sample consists of under 55,000 clones, roughly two thirds of them appearing once. A word on this clone: The antigen is not known.

Sequencing was preceded by expansion of antigen-specific CD4+ T cells with viral peptide pools in the ViraFEST assay. The culture ran for around ten days before CD4+ T cells were isolated. According to PCR results, the person was infected with SARS-CoV-2 between March and December 2020. Culturing of more than 1.5 million PBMC per well took place with roughly 10 IU/ml IL-2 and 10 ug/ml peptides. This clonotype was obtained from a human donor who had a prior SARS-CoV-2 infection. Sequences were derived from CD4+ T cells from PBMCs cultured with a peptide pool, sampled before COVID-19 vaccination. The chain employs TRBV4-1 and TRBJ2-5; either TRBD1 or TRBD2 may fit D (6 bases each). The CDR3 DNA reads as TGCGCCAGCAGCCAGACTGTCACTCGGGGGCCCCAAGAGACCCAGTACTTC. Residues: CASSQTVTRGPQETQYF.